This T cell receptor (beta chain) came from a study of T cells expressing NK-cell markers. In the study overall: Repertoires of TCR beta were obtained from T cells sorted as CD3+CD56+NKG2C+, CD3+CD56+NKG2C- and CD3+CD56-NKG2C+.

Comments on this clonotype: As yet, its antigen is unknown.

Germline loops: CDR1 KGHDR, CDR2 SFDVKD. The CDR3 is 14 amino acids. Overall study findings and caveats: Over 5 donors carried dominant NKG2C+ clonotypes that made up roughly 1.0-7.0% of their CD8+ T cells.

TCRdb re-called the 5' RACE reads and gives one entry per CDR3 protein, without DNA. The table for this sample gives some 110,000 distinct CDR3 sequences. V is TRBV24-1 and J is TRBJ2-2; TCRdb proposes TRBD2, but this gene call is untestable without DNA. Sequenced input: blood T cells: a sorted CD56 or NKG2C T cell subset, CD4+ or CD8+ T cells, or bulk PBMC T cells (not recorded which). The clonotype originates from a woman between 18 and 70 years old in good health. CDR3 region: CATERGDNTGELFF.